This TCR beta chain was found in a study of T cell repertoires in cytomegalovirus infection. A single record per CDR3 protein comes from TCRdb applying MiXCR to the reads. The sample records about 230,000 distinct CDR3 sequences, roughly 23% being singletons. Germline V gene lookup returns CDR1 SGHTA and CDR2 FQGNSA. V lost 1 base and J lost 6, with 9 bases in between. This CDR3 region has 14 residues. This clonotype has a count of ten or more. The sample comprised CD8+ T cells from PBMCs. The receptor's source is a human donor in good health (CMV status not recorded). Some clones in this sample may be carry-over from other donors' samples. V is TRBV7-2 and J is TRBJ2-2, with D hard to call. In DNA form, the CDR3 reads TGTGCCAGCAGCTTAGGCACCATGGCCGGGGAGCTGTTTTTT. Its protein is CASSLGTMAGELFF.